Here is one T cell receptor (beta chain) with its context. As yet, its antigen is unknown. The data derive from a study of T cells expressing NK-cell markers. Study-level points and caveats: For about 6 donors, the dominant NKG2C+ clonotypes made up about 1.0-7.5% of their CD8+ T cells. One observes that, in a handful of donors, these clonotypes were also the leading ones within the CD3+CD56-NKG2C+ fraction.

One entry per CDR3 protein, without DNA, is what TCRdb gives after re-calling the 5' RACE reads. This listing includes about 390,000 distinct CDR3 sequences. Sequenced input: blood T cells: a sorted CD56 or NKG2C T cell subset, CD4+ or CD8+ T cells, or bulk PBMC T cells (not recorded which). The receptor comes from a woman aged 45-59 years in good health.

CDR3 in amino acids: CASSISELAGAYEQYF. The V call is TRBV19, the J call TRBJ2-7; the D call from TCRdb, TRBD2, cannot be confirmed without DNA. Looked up from germline, CDR1 is LNHDA and CDR2 is SQIVND (reference sequence). The CDR3 covers 16 residues.